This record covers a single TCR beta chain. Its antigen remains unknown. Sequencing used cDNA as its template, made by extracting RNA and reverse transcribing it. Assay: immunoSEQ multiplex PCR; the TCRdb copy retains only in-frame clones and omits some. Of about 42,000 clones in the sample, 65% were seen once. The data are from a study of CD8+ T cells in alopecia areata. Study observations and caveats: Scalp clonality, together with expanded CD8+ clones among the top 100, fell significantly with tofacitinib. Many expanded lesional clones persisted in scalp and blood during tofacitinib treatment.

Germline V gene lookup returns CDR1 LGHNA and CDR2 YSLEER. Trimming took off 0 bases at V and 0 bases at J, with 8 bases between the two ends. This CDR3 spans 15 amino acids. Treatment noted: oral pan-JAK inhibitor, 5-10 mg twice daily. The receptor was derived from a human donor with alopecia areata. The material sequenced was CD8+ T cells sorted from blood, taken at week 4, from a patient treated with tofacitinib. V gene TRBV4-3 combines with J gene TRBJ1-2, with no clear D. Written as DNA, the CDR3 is TGCGCCAGCAGCCAAGATAGGGTCACTAACTATGGCTACACCTTC. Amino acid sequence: CASSQDRVTNYGYTF.